These T cell receptor beta chains were read from a single sample in a study of blood T cell repertoires in COVID-19. Assay: immunoSEQ multiplex PCR; the TCRdb copy retains only in-frame clones and omits some. The sample yields about 320,000 clones, 85% to 95% seen once. Source material: PBMCs or T cells enriched from blood (not recorded which). Receptor source: a woman in her twenties or thirties who had been exposed to COVID-19. Each CDR3 is given with its conserved first and last residue.

v_gene: TRBV15; j_gene: TRBJ2-1; CDR3aa: CATSRESPSGSYNEQFF
v_gene: TRBV11-3; j_gene: TRBJ2-1; CDR3aa: CASSLGQGSYNEQFF
v_gene: TRBV7-6; j_gene: TRBJ1-6; CDR3aa: CASSLSAPDRINNSPLHF
v_gene: TRBV12-5; j_gene: TRBJ1-4; CDR3aa: CASGPGGLPTATNEKLFF
v_gene: TRBV6-5; j_gene: TRBJ2-1; CDR3aa: CASSWRTSGPRNEQFF
v_gene: TRBV6-5; j_gene: TRBJ1-1; CDR3aa: CASTRGNYVNTEAFF
v_gene: TRBV27; j_gene: TRBJ1-2; CDR3aa: CASSRQDLYGYTF
v_gene: TRBV5-1; j_gene: TRBJ2-1; CDR3aa: CASSPRTSRYNEQFF
v_gene: TRBV4-1; j_gene: TRBJ2-7; CDR3aa: CASSQDHRGAYEQYF
v_gene: TRBV19; j_gene: TRBJ1-5; CDR3aa: CASSMGQGGGNQPQHF
v_gene: TRBV6-2/TRBV6-3; j_gene: TRBJ2-5; CDR3aa: CASSPGTSGEGRQETQYF
v_gene: TRBV29-1; j_gene: TRBJ1-3; CDR3aa: CSVGTSSSGNTIYF
v_gene: TRBV5-6; j_gene: TRBJ2-7; CDR3aa: CASASQPGLAYEQYF
v_gene: TRBV4-2; j_gene: TRBJ2-1; CDR3aa: CASSQNPREQFF
v_gene: TRBV27; j_gene: TRBJ1-2; CDR3aa: CASSLRGNYGYTF
v_gene: TRBV5-1; j_gene: TRBJ1-1; CDR3aa: CASSETGVIYTEAFF
v_gene: TRBV6-1; j_gene: TRBJ1-1; CDR3aa: CASSEIGQREAFF
v_gene: TRBV7-7; j_gene: TRBJ2-2; CDR3aa: CASSPGQGNTGELFF
v_gene: TRBV5-5; j_gene: TRBJ1-3; CDR3aa: CASSLNYRVSGNTIYF
v_gene: TRBV9; j_gene: TRBJ1-2; CDR3aa: CASSVALGQGGNGYTF
v_gene: TRBV7-2; j_gene: TRBJ2-1; CDR3aa: CASSLTVYNEQFF
v_gene: TRBV4-3; j_gene: TRBJ1-2; CDR3aa: CASSQERGVYGYTF